The 17 T cell receptor beta chains listed next were all sequenced from one sample in a study of blood T cell repertoires in COVID-19. The repertoire was sequenced with immunoSEQ multiplex PCR; TCRdb's copy has only in-frame clones and lacks some. This sample has around 120,000 clones; about 80% occur once, and the top ten carry roughly 10%. The sequenced sample consisted of peripheral blood. These receptors were collected from a man aged 40-49 years with active or convalescent COVID-19.

The chain carries TRBV19 and TRBJ2-5, with TRBD1 matching over 10 bases. V lost 3 bases to trimming and J lost 1 base; unmatched junction nucleotides: 8. CDR3 length equals 17 residues. Germline V lookup: CDR1 LNHDA, CDR2 SQIVND (reference sequence). The DNA for the CDR3 is TGTGCCAGTAGTATTCTGGGGACAGGGGAACTCCAAGAGACCCAGTACTTC. It translates to CASSILGTGELQETQYF.

The chain combines TRBV18 with TRBJ2-3; the match to TRBD1 covers 10 bases. This CDR3 comprises 15 residues. V lost 6 bases and J lost 2; bases outside the gene matches: 5. Germline CDR1 is KGHSH and CDR2 is LQKENI. CDR3 amino acids: CASSPGTGVTDTQYF. In DNA form, the CDR3 reads TGTGCCAGCTCTCCCGGGACAGGGGTCACAGATACGCAGTATTTT.

The chain carries TRBV6-1 and TRBJ2-5; 10 nucleotides align to TRBD2. Trimming cost V 3 bases and J 6 bases; bases outside gene matches: 7. The germline CDR1 and CDR2 sequences are MNHNS and SASEGT. The CDR3 spans 15 residues. The CDR3 is CASSDQRGGWKTQYF. CDR3 bases: TGTGCCAGCAGTGACCAGCGGGGGGGCTGGAAGACCCAGTACTTC.

A few counts support this clone. This sequence joins TRBV4-3 and TRBJ1-4, with 12 bases fitting TRBD1. From germline, CDR1 is LGHNA and CDR2 YSLEER. The CDR3 runs to 16 residues. After removal of 4 bases from V and 8 bases from J, the junction contained 8 bases not matched to a gene. CDR3 DNA: TGCGCCAGCAGCCCCGGGACAGGGGGCGCTGTAGAAAAACTGTTTTTT. Translating gives CASSPGTGGAVEKLFF.

The chain joins TRBV19 to TRBJ2-6, with a weak D call TRBD1 (6 bases). Trimming took 9 bases from V and 0 from J, leaving 15 bases between them. The CDR3 length is 16 residues. Germline loops: CDR1 LNHDA, CDR2 SQIVND (reference sequence). CDR3 sequence (DNA): TGTGCCAGCTCGACAGGTTCCCTCTCTGGGGCCAACGTCCTGACTTTC. This codes for CASSTGSLSGANVLTF.

In DNA, the CDR3 is TGTGCCAGCAGCCCTAGCTCCTATAATTCACCCCTCCACTTT. Residues: CASSPSSYNSPLHF. V gene TRBV3-1 (or the pseudogene TRBV3-2) combines with J gene TRBJ1-6; no reliable D call. V dropped 4 bases and J dropped 0 bases, with 4 bases sitting between them. The CDR3 contains 14 residues. CDR1 and CDR2 (germline): LGHDT, YNNKEL (reference sequence).

This chain uses TRBV5-1 with TRBJ1-3; possibly TRBD1 for D (6 bases). Trimming removed 0 bases at V and 4 bases at J, with 8 bases between. Germline V CDR1 and CDR2: SGHRS, YFSETQ. The CDR3 has 14 amino acids. The CDR3 region is CASSLGTVGNTIYF. The CDR3 DNA reads as TGCGCCAGCAGCTTGGGGACAGTCGGAAACACCATATATTTT.

The V call is TRBV5-6, the J call TRBJ1-1; D possibly corresponds to TRBD1 (5 bases). CDR1 and CDR2 from the germline V gene are SGHDT and YYEEEE. CDR3 length equals 14 residues. Trimming left V 0 bases short and J 1 base short, with 7 bases between. The CDR3 region has the DNA TGTGCCAGCAGCTTGGTCGGGGGGAACACTGAAGCTTTCTTT. Protein sequence: CASSLVGGNTEAFF. The full variable domain, completed using reference TRBV5-6 and TRBJ1-1, is DAGVTQSPTHLIKTRGQQVTLRCSPKSGHDTVSWYQQALGQGPQFIFQYYEEEERQRGNFPDRFSGHQFPNYSSELNVNALLLGDSALYLCASSLVGGNTEAFFGQGTRLTVV.

The gene calls are TRBV15 and TRBJ1-6; tentatively, D is TRBD1 (6 bases). CDR3 length equals 12 residues. Trimming removed 1 base from V and 13 bases from J, with 8 bases in between. Germline V gene lookup returns CDR1 LNHNV and CDR2 YYDKDF (reference sequence). The DNA for the CDR3 is TGTGCCACCAGCAGAGCCGACAGGCCCCTCCACTTT. This codes for CATSRADRPLHF.

CDR3 coding DNA: TGTGCCAGTGCGGGGGGAAAGGGCTCCGAGCAGTACTTC. Amino acids: CASAGGKGSEQYF. This chain connects TRBV12-3 or TRBV12-4 to TRBJ2-7, with 8 bases aligning to TRBD2. V shed 9 bases, J shed 6 bases, and the junction held 10 bases outside the gene matches. This CDR3 spans 13 amino acids.

The V call is TRBV6-5, the J call TRBJ1-1; weak D call: TRBD1 (6 bases). The CDR3 is 15 residues long. V lost 2 bases and J lost 4, with 14 bases in between. Germline V gene sequence: CDR1 MNHEY, CDR2 SVGAGI. In DNA, the CDR3 is TGTGCCAGCAGTTACAGATCAGGGGCGGGCACTGAAGCTTTCTTT. Amino acid sequence: CASSYRSGAGTEAFF.

The V call is TRBV19, the J call TRBJ2-3; 8 bases map to TRBD1. This CDR3 is built from 14 residues. V gave up 7 bases and J gave up 0 bases; unmatched junction bases: 3. Germline CDR1 reads LNHDA; CDR2 reads SQIVND (reference sequence). The CDR3 nucleotides read TGTGCCAGTAATGACAGGGGTAGCACAGATACGCAGTATTTT. It is translated as CASNDRGSTDTQYF.

The chain joins TRBV11-2 to TRBJ2-3; the D is unclear. CDR1 and CDR2 (germline): SGHAT, FQNNGV. Trimming stripped 1 base from V and 6 bases from J, with 8 bases between. The CDR3 totals 13 residues. The CDR3 coding sequence is TGTGCCAGCAGCTTAGGGCTAGTGGATACGCAGTATTTT. Protein sequence: CASSLGLVDTQYF.

A few counts support this clone. The chain is built from TRBV9 and TRBJ2-1, with 8 nucleotides matching TRBD2. Germline values: CDR1 SGDLS, CDR2 YYNGEE. V lost 4 bases and J lost 0; bases outside the gene matches: 3. The CDR3 spans 15 residues. The CDR3, as DNA: TGTGCCAGCAGCAGCGGGGGCGTCTCCTACAATGAGCAGTTCTTC. It encodes CASSSGGVSYNEQFF.

The V gene is TRBV27, the J gene TRBJ2-7; 14 bases agree with TRBD2. Per germline, CDR1 MNHEY and CDR2 SMNVEV (reference sequence). The trim removed 4 bases at V and 0 bases at J, leaving 14 bases unmatched. This CDR3 has 20 residues. The CDR3 DNA is TGTGCCAGCAGTTCGGGTTTTCAAGGACTAGCGGGGGGTGGCTCCTACGAGCAGTACTTC. It yields the protein CASSSGFQGLAGGGSYEQYF.

This chain links TRBV5-6 with TRBJ1-1; TRBD1 matches at 10 bases. V shed 1 base, J shed 6 bases, and the junction held 12 bases outside the gene matches. Germline loops: CDR1 SGHDT, CDR2 YYEEEE. The CDR3 contains 17 residues. The CDR3, as DNA: TGTGCCAGCAGCTTGCCAAGACAGGGGGCGGGGGGCCCTGAAGCTTTCTTT. Protein product: CASSLPRQGAGGPEAFF.

J is TRBJ2-1 and V is TRBV3-1 (or the pseudogene TRBV3-2); 10 bases match TRBD2. The CDR3 is 16 amino acids. V gave up 0 bases and J gave up 2 bases; unmatched junction bases: 1. Germline CDR1 reads LGHDT; CDR2 reads YNNKEL (reference sequence). As DNA, the CDR3 is TGTGCCAGCAGCCAAGATCTAGCGGGGGCCTACAATGAGCAGTTCTTC. Amino acids: CASSQDLAGAYNEQFF.